This TCR beta chain was sequenced for a study of T-cell reconstitution after alpha-beta-depleted transplantation in children. Researchers prepared the TCRbeta library using unique molecular identifiers, the study reports. Each CDR3 protein is one row after TCRdb ran MiXCR on the PCR reads. The sample has about 460,000 distinct CDR3 sequences; around 12% are singletons. This CDR3 has 14 residues. Germline CDR1 reads SEHNR; CDR2 reads FQNEAQ (reference sequence). Deletions cut 1 base from V and 7 bases from J, with 11 bases between. This specimen consisted of PBMCs from the stem cell graft donor, obtained from the stem cell graft. The chain couples TRBV7-9 to TRBJ2-1, with no clear D. The clonotype was recovered from a human donor who donated a stem cell graft to a child with combined immunodeficiency. CDR3 nucleotide sequence: TGTGCCAGCAGCTTAGTGTTTGGGGTGAATGAGCAGTTCTTC. It translates to CASSLVFGVNEQFF.